A single sample gave rise to the 10 T cell receptor beta chains below, sequenced in a study of STAT3 mutations in large granular lymphocyte leukemia. Study results and limitations: Every T-cell large granular lymphocyte leukemia patient had at least one immunodominant TCR beta clonotype.

No antigens are known for them. TCRdb's copy holds only in-frame clones and misses some; the assay was immunoSEQ multiplex PCR. Seen here are about 39,000 clones, 81% observed once, and the top ten hold around 0.39%. What was sequenced was PBMCs. The receptor source for this set is a human donor with T large granular lymphocyte leukemia. Some clones in this sample may be carry-over from other donors' samples.

This clone was picked up one time. The gene calls are TRBV5-5 and TRBJ2-3; TRBD2 matches at 9 bases. This CDR3 spans 15 amino acids. Germline lookup yields CDR1 SGHKS and CDR2 YYEKEE (reference sequence). J lost 4 bases, V lost 6 bases, and 9 bases had no gene match. CDR3 nucleotide sequence: TGTGCCAGCATCGATCTAGCGGGGCTCGCAGATACGCAGTATTTT. Translating gives CASIDLAGLADTQYF.

This chain connects TRBV15 to TRBJ1-2; 7 nucleotides match TRBD1. This CDR3 has 15 residues. The germline V gene has CDR1 LNHNV and CDR2 YYDKDF (reference sequence). Germline trimming cut 5 bases from V and 0 bases from J; bases unmatched to any gene: 6. The DNA of the CDR3 is TGTGCCACCAGCTACCACGACAGGGCTAACTATGGCTACACCTTC. Protein sequence: CATSYHDRANYGYTF.

The V gene is TRBV15, the J gene TRBJ1-1; no clear D gene. Deletions cut 3 bases from V and 11 bases from J, with 7 bases between. Germline CDR1 is LNHNV and CDR2 is YYDKDF (reference sequence). CDR3 length equals 10 residues. CDR3 in amino acids: CATSRPWAFF. CDR3 in DNA: TGTGCCACCAGCAGGCCGTGGGCTTTCTTT.

This rearrangement joins TRBV4-1 to TRBJ1-2; TRBD1 matches 8 bases. This CDR3 has 17 residues. V shed 8 bases and J 2 bases; nucleotides not matched to a gene: 16. Looked up from germline, CDR1 is MGHRA and CDR2 is YSYEKL. CDR3 DNA: TGCGCCAGCCGCTCACAACAGGGGGACTTCGCGAACTATGGCTACACCTTC. Amino acids: CASRSQQGDFANYGYTF.

The rearrangement uses TRBV18 and TRBJ1-5; 9 bases line up with TRBD1. V lost 2 bases, J lost 5 bases, and 1 base stayed unmatched. CDR3 length equals 14 residues. Germline loops: CDR1 KGHSH, CDR2 LQKENI. The CDR3 DNA reads TGTGCCAGCTCACCAGGACAGGGGTATCAGCCCCAGCATTTT. Protein: CASSPGQGYQPQHF. Full variable domain (outside the CDR3, taken from reference TRBV18 and TRBJ1-5): NAGVMQNPRHLVRRRGQEARLRCSPMKGHSHVYWYRQLPEEGLKFMVYLQKENIIDESGMPKERFSAEFPKEGPSILRIQQVVRGDSAAYFCASSPGQGYQPQHFGDGTRLSIL.

This rearrangement joins TRBV13 to TRBJ1-1, with TRBD1 as a possible D gene (5 bases). V shed 0 bases and J shed 5 bases, with 7 bases lying between them. This CDR3 contains 13 residues. Germline V gene lookup returns CDR1 PRHDT and CDR2 FYEKMQ (reference sequence). CDR3 bases: TGTGCCAGCAGCTTAGGAGGGGTGACTGAAGCTTTCTTT. Translated, it gives CASSLGGVTEAFF.

The genes are TRBV5-1 and TRBJ2-6; D is unresolved. Trimming pared 3 bases from V and 0 bases from J, leaving 4 bases between. Per the germline V gene, CDR1 is SGHRS and CDR2 is YFSETQ. This CDR3 region has 14 residues. The CDR3 region is CASSYDSGANVLTF. CDR3 DNA: TGCGCCAGCAGCTACGACTCTGGGGCCAACGTCCTGACTTTC.

This clone has just one count. The rearrangement joins TRBV19 to TRBJ2-1; D possibly matches TRBD1 or TRBD2 (5 bases each). CDR3 length: 14 amino acids. Germline V gives CDR1 LNHDA, CDR2 SQIVND (reference sequence). V was clipped by 3 bases and J by 10 bases, with 16 bases between them. The CDR3 loop is CASSMEAGLGEQFF. CDR3 nucleotide sequence: TGTGCCAGTAGTATGGAGGCAGGGCTAGGAGAGCAGTTCTTC.

The chain uses TRBV18 and TRBJ1-1; TRBD1 is a possible D gene (5 bases). The ends were cut back, 6 bases at V and 5 bases at J, with 13 bases in the middle. The CDR3 covers 13 residues. Germline-derived CDR1 and CDR2 are KGHSH and LQKENI. The CDR3, as DNA: TGTGCCAGCTCGCCGCAGGGAAGGACTGAAGCTTTCTTT. This sequence encodes CASSPQGRTEAFF.

This chain uses TRBV2 with TRBJ2-7; 8 positions agree with TRBD1. Trimming at V came to 6 bases and at J to 5 bases, leaving 9 bases not matched to a gene. CDR3 size: 14 residues. Germline V gives CDR1 SNHLY, CDR2 FYNNEI. The CDR3 is CASRAGTGRDEQYF. CDR3 DNA sequence: TGTGCCAGCAGAGCTGGGACAGGTAGGGACGAGCAGTACTTC.